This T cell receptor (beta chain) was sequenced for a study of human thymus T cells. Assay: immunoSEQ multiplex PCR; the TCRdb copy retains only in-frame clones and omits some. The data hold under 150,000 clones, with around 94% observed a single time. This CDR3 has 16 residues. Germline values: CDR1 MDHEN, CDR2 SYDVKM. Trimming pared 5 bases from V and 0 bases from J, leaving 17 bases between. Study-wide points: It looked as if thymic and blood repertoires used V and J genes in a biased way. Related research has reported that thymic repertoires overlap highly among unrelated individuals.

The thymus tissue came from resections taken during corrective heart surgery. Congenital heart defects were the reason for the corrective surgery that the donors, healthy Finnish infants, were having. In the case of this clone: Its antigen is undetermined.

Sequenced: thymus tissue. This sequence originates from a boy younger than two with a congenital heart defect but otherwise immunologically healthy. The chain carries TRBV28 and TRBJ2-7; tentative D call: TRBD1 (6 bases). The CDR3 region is CASSGRQVFSSYEQYF. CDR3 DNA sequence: TGTGCCAGCAGTGGAAGACAGGTCTTTAGCTCCTACGAGCAGTACTTC.